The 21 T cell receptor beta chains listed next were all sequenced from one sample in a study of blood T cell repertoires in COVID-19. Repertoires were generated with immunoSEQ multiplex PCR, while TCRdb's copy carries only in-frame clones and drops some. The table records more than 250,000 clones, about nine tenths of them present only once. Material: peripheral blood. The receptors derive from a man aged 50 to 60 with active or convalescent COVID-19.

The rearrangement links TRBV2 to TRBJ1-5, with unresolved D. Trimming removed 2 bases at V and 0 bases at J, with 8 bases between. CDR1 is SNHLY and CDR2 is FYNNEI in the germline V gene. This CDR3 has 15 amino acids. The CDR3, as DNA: TGTGCCAGCAGTGAAAACACATATAGCAATCAGCCCCAGCATTTT. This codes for CASSENTYSNQPQHF.

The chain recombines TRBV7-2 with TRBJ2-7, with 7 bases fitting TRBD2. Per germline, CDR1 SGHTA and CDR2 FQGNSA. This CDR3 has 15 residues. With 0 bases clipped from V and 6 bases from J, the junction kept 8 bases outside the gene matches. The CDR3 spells CASSLAERGRREQYF. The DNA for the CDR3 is TGTGCCAGCAGCTTAGCCGAGCGGGGACGGCGCGAGCAGTACTTC. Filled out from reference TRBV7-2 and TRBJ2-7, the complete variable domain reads GAGVSQSPSNKVTEKGKDVELRCDPISGHTALYWYRQSLGQGLEFLIYFQGNSAPDKSGLPSDRFSAERTGGSVSTLTIQRTQQEDSAVYLCASSLAERGRREQYFGPGTRLTVT.

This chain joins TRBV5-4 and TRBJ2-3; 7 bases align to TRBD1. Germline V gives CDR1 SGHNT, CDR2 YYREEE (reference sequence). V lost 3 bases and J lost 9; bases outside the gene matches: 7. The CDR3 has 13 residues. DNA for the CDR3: TGTGCCAGCAGCTCACCAGGGGGACACACGCAGTATTTT. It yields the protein CASSSPGGHTQYF.

The CDR3 DNA is TGTGCCAGCAGCTTAACACAGGGAGGGTCGGACACCATATATTTT. Encoded protein: CASSLTQGGSDTIYF. This rearrangement joins TRBV7-9 to TRBJ1-3; maybe TRBD1 (6 bases). The V gene's germline CDR1 is SEHNR and CDR2 FQNEAQ (reference sequence). V was shortened by 2 bases and J by 8 bases, with 16 bases between the two germline ends. The CDR3 has 15 residues. Drawing the rest from reference TRBV7-9 and TRBJ1-3, the complete variable domain is DTGVSQNPRHKITKRGQNVTFRCDPISEHNRLYWYRQTLGQGPEFLTYFQNEAQLEKSRLLSDRFSAERPKGSFSTLEIQRTEQGDSAMYLCASSLTQGGSDTIYFGEGSWLTVV.

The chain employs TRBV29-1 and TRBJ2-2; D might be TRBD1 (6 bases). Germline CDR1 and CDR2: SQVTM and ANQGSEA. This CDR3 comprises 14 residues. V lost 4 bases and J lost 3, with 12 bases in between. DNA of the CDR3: TGCAGCGTTGGACCACCAGGGGACACCGGGGAGCTGTTTTTT. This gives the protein CSVGPPGDTGELFF.

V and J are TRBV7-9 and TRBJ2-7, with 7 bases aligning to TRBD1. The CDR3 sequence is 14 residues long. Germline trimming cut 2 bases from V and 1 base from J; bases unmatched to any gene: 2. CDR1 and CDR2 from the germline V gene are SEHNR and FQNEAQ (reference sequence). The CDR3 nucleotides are TGTGCCAGCAGCTTAACAGGGGCGTCCTACGAGCAGTACTTC. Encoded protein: CASSLTGASYEQYF.

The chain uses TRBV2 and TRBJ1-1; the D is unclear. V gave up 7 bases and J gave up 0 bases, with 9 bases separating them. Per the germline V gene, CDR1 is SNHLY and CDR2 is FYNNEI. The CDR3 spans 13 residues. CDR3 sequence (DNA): TGTGCCAGCAAGGTGGGCTTGAACACTGAAGCTTTCTTT. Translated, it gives CASKVGLNTEAFF.

The CDR3 sequence is CAWGTGGVAFF. The CDR3 bases are TGTGCCTGGGGGACAGGGGGCGTAGCTTTCTTT. This chain joins TRBV30 and TRBJ1-1, with 12 bases fitting TRBD1. The trim removed 5 bases at V and 10 bases at J, leaving 2 bases unmatched. CDR1 is GTSNPN, CDR2 SVGIG, per germline (reference sequence). The CDR3 spans 11 residues.

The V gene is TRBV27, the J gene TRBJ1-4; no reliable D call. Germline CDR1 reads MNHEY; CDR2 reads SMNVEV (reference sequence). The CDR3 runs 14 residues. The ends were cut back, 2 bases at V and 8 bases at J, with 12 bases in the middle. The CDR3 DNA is TGTGCCAGCAGTTTACGAATACAGAGCGAAAAACTGTTTTTT. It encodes CASSLRIQSEKLFF.

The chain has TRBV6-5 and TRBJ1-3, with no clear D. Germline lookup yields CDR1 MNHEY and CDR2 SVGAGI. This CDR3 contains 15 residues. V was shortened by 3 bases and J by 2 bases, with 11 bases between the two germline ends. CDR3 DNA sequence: TGTGCCAGCAGTTATACGAGGGTTCCTGGAAACACCATATATTTT. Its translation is CASSYTRVPGNTIYF.

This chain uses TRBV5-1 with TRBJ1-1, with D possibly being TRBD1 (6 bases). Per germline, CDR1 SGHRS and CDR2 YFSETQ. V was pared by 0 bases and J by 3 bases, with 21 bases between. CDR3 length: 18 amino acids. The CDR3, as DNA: TGCGCCAGCAGCTTGGAAGGATTACCGGGGGCGGGGGACACTGAAGCTTTCTTT. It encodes CASSLEGLPGAGDTEAFF.

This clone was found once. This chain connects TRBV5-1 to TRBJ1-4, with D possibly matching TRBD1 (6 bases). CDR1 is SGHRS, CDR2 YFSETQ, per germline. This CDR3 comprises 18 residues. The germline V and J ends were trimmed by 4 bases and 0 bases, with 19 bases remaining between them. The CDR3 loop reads CASSLPDRSSATNEKLFF. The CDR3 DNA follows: TGCGCCAGCAGCCTCCCGGACAGAAGTTCAGCAACTAATGAAAAACTGTTTTTT.

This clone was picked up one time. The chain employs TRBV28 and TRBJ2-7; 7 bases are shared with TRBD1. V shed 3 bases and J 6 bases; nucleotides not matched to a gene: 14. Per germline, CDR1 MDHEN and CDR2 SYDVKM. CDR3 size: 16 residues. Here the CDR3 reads CASSFQRGPNRGEQYF. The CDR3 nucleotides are TGTGCCAGCAGTTTTCAGAGGGGGCCAAACCGGGGCGAGCAGTACTTC.

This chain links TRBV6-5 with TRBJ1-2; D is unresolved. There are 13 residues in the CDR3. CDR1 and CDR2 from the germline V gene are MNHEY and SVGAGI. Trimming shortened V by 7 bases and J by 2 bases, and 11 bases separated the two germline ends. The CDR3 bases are TGTGCCAGCACTAGCCGCTGGAACTATGGCTACACCTTC. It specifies CASTSRWNYGYTF.

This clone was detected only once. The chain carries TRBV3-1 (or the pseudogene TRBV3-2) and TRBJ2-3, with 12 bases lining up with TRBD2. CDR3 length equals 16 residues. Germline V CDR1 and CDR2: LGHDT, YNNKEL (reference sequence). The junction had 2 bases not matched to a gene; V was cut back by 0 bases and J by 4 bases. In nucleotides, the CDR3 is TGTGCCAGCAGCCAAGAAAGACTAGCGGGAGCAGATACGCAGTATTTT. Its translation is CASSQERLAGADTQYF.

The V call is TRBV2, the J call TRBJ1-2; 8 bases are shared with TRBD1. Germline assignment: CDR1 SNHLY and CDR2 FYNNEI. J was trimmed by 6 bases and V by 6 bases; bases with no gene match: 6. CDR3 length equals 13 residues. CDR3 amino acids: CASSGQGSNGYTF. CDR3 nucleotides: TGTGCCAGCAGCGGACAGGGATCAAATGGCTACACCTTC.

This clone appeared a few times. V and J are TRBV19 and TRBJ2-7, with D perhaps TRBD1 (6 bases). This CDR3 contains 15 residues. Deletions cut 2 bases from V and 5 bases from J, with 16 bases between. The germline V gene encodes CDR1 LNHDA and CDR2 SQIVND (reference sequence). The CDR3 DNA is TGTGCCAGTAGTATAAAAACAGGGCCGCCTAACGAGCAGTACTTC. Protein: CASSIKTGPPNEQYF. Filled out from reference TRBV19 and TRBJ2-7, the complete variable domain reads DGGITQSPKYLFRKEGQNVTLSCEQNLNHDAMYWYRQDPGQGLRLIYYSQIVNDFQKGDIAEGYSVSREKKESFPLTVTSAQKNPTAFYLCASSIKTGPPNEQYFGPGTRLTVT.

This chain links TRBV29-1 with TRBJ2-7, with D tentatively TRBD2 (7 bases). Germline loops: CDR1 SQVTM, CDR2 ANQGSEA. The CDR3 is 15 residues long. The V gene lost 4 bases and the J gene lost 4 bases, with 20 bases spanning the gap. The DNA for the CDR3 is TGCAGCGTTGCCCGAAGGGGGGGCGCTGGGTACGAGCAGTACTTC. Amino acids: CSVARRGGAGYEQYF.

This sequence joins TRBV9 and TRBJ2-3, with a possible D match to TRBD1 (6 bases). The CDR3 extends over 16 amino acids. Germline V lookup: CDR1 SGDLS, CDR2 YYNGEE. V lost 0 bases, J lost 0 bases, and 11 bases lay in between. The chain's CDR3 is CASSVEGTTSTDTQYF. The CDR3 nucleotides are TGTGCCAGCAGCGTAGAGGGGACAACTAGCACAGATACGCAGTATTTT.

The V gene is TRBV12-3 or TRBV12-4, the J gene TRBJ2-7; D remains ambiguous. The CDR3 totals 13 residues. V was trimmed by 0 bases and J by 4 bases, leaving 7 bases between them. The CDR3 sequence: CASSLATLYEQYF. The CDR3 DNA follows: TGTGCCAGCAGTTTAGCGACTCTGTACGAGCAGTACTTC.

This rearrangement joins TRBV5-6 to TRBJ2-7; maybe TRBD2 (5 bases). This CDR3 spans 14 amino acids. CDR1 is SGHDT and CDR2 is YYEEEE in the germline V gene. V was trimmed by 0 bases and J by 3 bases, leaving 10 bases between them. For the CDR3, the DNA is TGTGCCAGCAGCTTGGGGGTTGGGAGCTACGAGCAGTACTTC. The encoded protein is CASSLGVGSYEQYF.